The rows below give T cell receptor beta chains drawn from one sample of a study of OX40 agonist ivuxolimab in advanced cancers. Assay: immunoSEQ multiplex PCR; the TCRdb copy retains only in-frame clones and omits some. Of roughly 71,000 clones in the sample, 85% were seen once. The sequenced sample was CD4+ or CD8+ T cells sorted from blood, obtained in a trial of the OX40 agonist ivuxolimab. These receptors all stem from an adult with an advanced solid tumor such as melanoma, head and neck, liver or kidney cancer. The CDR3 runs from the conserved cysteine through the conserved F or W. The D gene is left open where the match is weak. Only part of the rows carry a size: once, few, many, or a class if the clone is expanded.

>-|TRBJ1-1|TRBD1|14|TRBV6-5
CASSTTGGLPEAFF
TGTGCCAGCAGTACGACAGGGGGATTGCCTGAAGCTTTCTTT
>once|TRBJ2-7|TRBD1|13|TRBV28
CASRQGEPYEQYF
TGTGCCAGCAGACAGGGGGAGCCCTACGAGCAGTACTTC
>-|TRBJ1-3|-|14|TRBV28
CASSTGNSGNTIYF
TGTGCCAGCAGTACCGGGAACTCTGGAAACACCATATATTTT
>once|TRBJ1-2|-|12|TRBV5-1
CASSWGLGDYTF
TGCGCCAGCAGCTGGGGACTTGGAGACTACACCTTC
>once|TRBJ2-5|-|14|TRBV5-6
CASSQHLGGETQYF
TGTGCCAGCAGCCAACATCTTGGCGGGGAGACCCAGTACTTC
>-|TRBJ1-5|-|14|TRBV28
CASSTTGFNQPQHF
TGTGCCAGCAGCACTACAGGGTTCAATCAGCCCCAGCATTTT
>-|TRBJ2-7|-|16|TRBV4-2
CASSQDQLSSSYEQYF
TGTGCCAGCAGCCAAGATCAGCTATCCAGCTCCTACGAGCAGTACTTC
>-|TRBJ2-7|TRBD1|16|TRBV15
CATSRGTRQGSYEQYF
TGTGCCACCAGCAGGGGGACCCGACAGGGTTCCTACGAGCAGTACTTC
>-|TRBJ2-5|-|14|TRBV30
CAWSVRGFQETQYF
TGTGCCTGGAGTGTACGGGGGTTCCAAGAGACCCAGTACTTC
>-|TRBJ1-1|-|13|TRBV18
CASSPERGTEAFF
TGTGCCAGCTCACCGGAAAGGGGCACTGAAGCTTTCTTT
>-|TRBJ2-1|TRBD1|14|TRBV5-1
CASSWRTGLDEQFF
TGCGCCAGCAGCTGGAGGACAGGGTTGGATGAGCAGTTCTTC
>-|TRBJ2-7|-|14|TRBV5-8
CASSYAPQGYEQYF
TGTGCCAGCAGCTATGCACCTCAGGGCTACGAGCAGTACTTC
>-|TRBJ2-3|-|15|TRBV2
CASSNVGQNTDTQYF
TGTGCCAGCAGCAATGTCGGGCAGAACACAGATACGCAGTATTTT
>-|TRBJ2-5|TRBD1|14|TRBV18
CASSPPDRGQTQYF
TGTGCCAGCTCACCACCGGACAGGGGACAGACCCAGTACTTC
>once|TRBJ2-1|-|15|TRBV5-1
CASSLAPDFYNEQFF
TGCGCCAGCAGCTTGGCCCCGGACTTCTACAATGAGCAGTTCTTC
>once|TRBJ2-1|TRBD2|17|TRBV5-4
CASSSGLAGGSRNEQFF
TGTGCCAGCAGCTCCGGGCTAGCGGGGGGTTCGCGAAATGAGCAGTTCTTC
>-|TRBJ2-7|TRBD1|16|TRBV28
CASSLATGGVGYEQYF
TGTGCCAGCAGTTTAGCTACAGGGGGCGTTGGGTACGAGCAGTACTTC
>few|TRBJ2-2|-|14|TRBV7-7
CASSLETGPGELFF
TGTGCCAGCAGCTTAGAGACAGGCCCCGGGGAGCTGTTTTTT
>-|TRBJ2-6|-|19|TRBV11-3
CASSLDRFGMGSGANVLTF
TGTGCCAGCAGCTTAGATCGGTTCGGTATGGGGTCTGGGGCCAACGTCCTGACTTTC
>-|TRBJ1-1|-|16|TRBV4-2
CASSQEPEGENTEAFF
TGTGCCAGCAGCCAAGAACCTGAGGGGGAGAACACTGAAGCTTTCTTT
>-|TRBJ2-2|-|12|TRBV5-4
CASRRDTGELFF
TGTGCCAGCCGACGGGACACCGGGGAGCTGTTTTTT
>once|TRBJ1-4|-|12|TRBV29-1
CSVQGRNEKLFF
TGCAGCGTTCAAGGTAGAAATGAAAAACTGTTTTTT
>-|TRBJ2-7|TRBD2|14|TRBV11-3
CASSFREGQGEQYF
TGTGCCAGCAGCTTCCGGGAGGGCCAGGGGGAGCAGTACTTC
>-|TRBJ1-5|TRBD1|14|TRBV6-6
CASRLQGSNQPQHF
TGTGCCAGCAGACTACAGGGGAGCAATCAGCCCCAGCATTTT
>few|TRBJ1-4|-|13|TRBV2
CASSARAREKLFF
TGTGCCAGCAGTGCCAGGGCGCGAGAAAAACTGTTTTTT
>-|TRBJ2-7|TRBD1|15|TRBV7-2
CASSLGGDRRNEQYF
TGTGCCAGCAGCTTAGGAGGGGACAGGCGAAACGAGCAGTACTTC
>-|TRBJ1-2|TRBD1|15|TRBV27
CASSSQLQGANGYTF
TGTGCCAGCAGTTCGCAACTCCAGGGGGCGAATGGCTACACCTTC
>-|TRBJ1-4|TRBD1|18|TRBV10-3
CAISKTGQGEATNEKLFF
TGTGCCATCAGTAAGACGGGACAGGGGGAGGCAACTAATGAAAAACTGTTTTTT
>-|TRBJ1-5|-|15|TRBV6-6
CASTSGQIGNQPQHF
TGTGCCAGCACCTCCGGGCAGATCGGCAATCAGCCCCAGCATTTT
>-|TRBJ1-3|-|12|TRBV5-6
CASNGAGNTIYF
TGTGCCAGCAACGGCGCTGGAAACACCATATATTTT
>-|TRBJ1-1|-|14|TRBV10-3
CAISERTADTEAFF
TGTGCCATCAGTGAAAGGACGGCTGACACTGAAGCTTTCTTT
>few|TRBJ1-4|-|14|TRBV16
CASSHRRGGEKLFF
TGTGCCAGCAGCCATCGGAGGGGCGGTGAAAAACTGTTTTTT
>few|TRBJ1-1|-|11|TRBV20-1
CSARDRTEAFF
TGCAGTGCTAGAGATCGAACAGAAGCTTTCTTT
>once|TRBJ1-4|TRBD1|15|TRBV5-1
CASSPGTASNEKLFF
TGCGCCAGCAGCCCGGGGACAGCCAGTAATGAAAAACTGTTTTTT
>once|TRBJ1-6|-|15|TRBV7-2
CASSFLGRANSPLHF
TGTGCCAGCAGCTTTCTTGGCAGGGCTAATTCACCCCTCCACTTT
>-|TRBJ2-7|-|14|TRBV5-1
CASSLVSRLYEQYF
TGCGCCAGCAGCTTGGTTTCACGGCTCTACGAGCAGTACTTC
>-|TRBJ2-1|TRBD2|15|TRBV28
CASTRAGGPYNEQFF
TGTGCCAGCACCCGAGCGGGGGGCCCCTACAATGAGCAGTTCTTC
>-|TRBJ2-1|-|14|TRBV4-3
CASSQDRRSNEQFF
TGCGCCAGCAGCCAAGATCGCCGCTCCAATGAGCAGTTCTTC
>few|TRBJ1-3|-|14|TRBV7-9
CASSSHGRSAAIYF
TGTGCCAGCAGCTCCCATGGGCGGTCGGCCGCCATATATTTT
>-|TRBJ2-3|-|16|TRBV5-4
CASSRNNGGSTDTQYF
TGTGCCAGCAGCCGCAATAACGGGGGCAGCACAGATACGCAGTATTTT
>-|TRBJ1-5|TRBD1|16|TRBV28
CASTTRTGSSNQPQHF
TGTGCCAGCACAACTAGGACAGGGTCTAGCAATCAGCCCCAGCATTTT
>-|TRBJ2-7|TRBD1|14|TRBV11-3
CASSFDRVGYEQYF
TGTGCCAGCAGCTTTGACAGGGTAGGCTACGAGCAGTACTTC
>-|TRBJ2-6|TRBD2|16|TRBV5-1
CASSGLAGAGANVLTF
TGCGCCAGCAGTGGGCTAGCGGGGGCTGGGGCCAACGTCCTGACTTTC
>-|TRBJ2-7|TRBD1|14|TRBV19
CASSDRVISYEQYF
TGTGCCAGTAGTGACAGGGTCATCTCCTACGAGCAGTACTTC
>-|TRBJ2-7|-|13|TRBV2
CASSSSDRTVQYF
TGTGCCAGCAGTTCTAGCGACAGGACCGTGCAGTACTTC
>-|TRBJ2-5|TRBD2|17|TRBV7-8
CASSLEFSGGAQETQYF
TGTGCCAGCAGCTTAGAGTTTAGCGGGGGGGCCCAAGAGACCCAGTACTTC
>-|TRBJ1-3|TRBD1|16|TRBV6-6
CASRGQGLKTGNTIYF
TGTGCCAGCAGGGGACAGGGGTTAAAAACTGGAAACACCATATATTTT
>-|TRBJ2-5|-|12|TRBV12-5
CASGLSLETQYF
TGTGCTAGTGGTTTGAGTCTCGAGACCCAGTACTTC
>-|TRBJ1-5|-|12|TRBV6-6
CASGDGNQPQHF
TGTGCCAGTGGGGACGGCAATCAGCCCCAGCATTTT
>-|TRBJ2-7|-|11|TRBV30
CAWSGSYEQYF
TGTGCCTGGAGTGGGAGCTACGAGCAGTACTTC
>-|TRBJ2-2|-|16|TRBV5-1
CASSLGLYGNTGELFF
TGCGCCAGCAGCTTGGGTCTCTACGGGAACACCGGGGAGCTGTTTTTT
>-|TRBJ1-5|TRBD1|19|TRBV19
CASSIGWYSPGGRNQPQHF
TGTGCCAGTAGTATAGGTTGGTATTCGCCAGGGGGCCGCAATCAGCCCCAGCATTTT
>-|TRBJ2-3|-|14|TRBV10-3
CAITPGQGIDTQYF
TGTGCCATCACCCCGGGGCAAGGCATCGATACGCAGTATTTT
>-|TRBJ2-1|TRBD2|14|TRBV5-1
CASLGLAGQNEQFF
TGCGCCAGCTTAGGACTAGCGGGGCAAAATGAGCAGTTCTTC
>-|TRBJ1-1|TRBD1|12|TRBV30
CAWDRVSTEAFF
TGTGCCTGGGACAGGGTAAGCACTGAAGCTTTCTTT
>-|TRBJ2-3|-|14|TRBV4-2
CASSQVLGEATQYF
TGTGCCAGCAGCCAAGTTTTGGGGGAGGCTACGCAGTATTTT
>-|TRBJ2-7|TRBD1|16|TRBV19
CASSTLPGTGSYEQYF
TGTGCCAGTAGTACCCTTCCAGGGACAGGGTCCTACGAGCAGTACTTC